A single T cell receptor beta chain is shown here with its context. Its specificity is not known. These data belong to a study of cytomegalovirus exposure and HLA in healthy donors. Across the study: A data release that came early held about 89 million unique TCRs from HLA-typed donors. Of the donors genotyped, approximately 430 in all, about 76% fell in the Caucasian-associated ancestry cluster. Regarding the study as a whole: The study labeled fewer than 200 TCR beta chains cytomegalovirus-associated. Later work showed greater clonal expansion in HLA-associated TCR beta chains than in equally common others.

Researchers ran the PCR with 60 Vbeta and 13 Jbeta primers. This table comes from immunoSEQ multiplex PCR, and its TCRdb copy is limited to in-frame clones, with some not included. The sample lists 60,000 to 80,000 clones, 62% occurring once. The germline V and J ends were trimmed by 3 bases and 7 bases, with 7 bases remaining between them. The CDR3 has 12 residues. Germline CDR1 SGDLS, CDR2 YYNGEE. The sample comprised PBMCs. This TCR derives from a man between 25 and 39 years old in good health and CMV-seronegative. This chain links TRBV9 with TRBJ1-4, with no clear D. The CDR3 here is CASSGRGEKLFF. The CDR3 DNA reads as TGTGCCAGCAGCGGGCGAGGTGAAAAACTGTTTTTT.